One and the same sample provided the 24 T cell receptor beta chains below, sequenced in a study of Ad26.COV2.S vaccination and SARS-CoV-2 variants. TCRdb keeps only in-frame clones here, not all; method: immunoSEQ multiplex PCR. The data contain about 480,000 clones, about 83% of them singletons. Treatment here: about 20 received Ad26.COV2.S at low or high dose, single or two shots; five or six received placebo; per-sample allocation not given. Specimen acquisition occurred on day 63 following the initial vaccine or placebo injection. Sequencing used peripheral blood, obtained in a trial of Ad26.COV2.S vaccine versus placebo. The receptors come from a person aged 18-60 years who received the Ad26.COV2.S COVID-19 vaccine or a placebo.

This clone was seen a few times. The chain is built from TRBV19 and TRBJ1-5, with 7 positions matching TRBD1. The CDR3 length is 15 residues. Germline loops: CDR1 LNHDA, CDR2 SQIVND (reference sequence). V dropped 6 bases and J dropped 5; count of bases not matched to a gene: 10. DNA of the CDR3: TGTGCCAGTAGCTATACAGGGGTTTCGGATCAGCCCCAGCATTTT. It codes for CASSYTGVSDQPQHF.

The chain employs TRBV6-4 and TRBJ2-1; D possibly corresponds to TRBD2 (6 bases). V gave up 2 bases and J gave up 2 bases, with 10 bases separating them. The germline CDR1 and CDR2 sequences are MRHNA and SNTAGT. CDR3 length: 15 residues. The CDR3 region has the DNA TGTGCCAGCAGTGACATGGCGGGACCCTACAATGAGCAGTTCTTC. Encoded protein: CASSDMAGPYNEQFF.

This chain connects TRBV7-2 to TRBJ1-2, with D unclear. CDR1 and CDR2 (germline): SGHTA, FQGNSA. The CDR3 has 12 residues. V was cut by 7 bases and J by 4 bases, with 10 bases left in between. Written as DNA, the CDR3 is TGTGCCAGCACCACGGGAAGCTATGGCTACACCTTC. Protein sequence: CASTTGSYGYTF.

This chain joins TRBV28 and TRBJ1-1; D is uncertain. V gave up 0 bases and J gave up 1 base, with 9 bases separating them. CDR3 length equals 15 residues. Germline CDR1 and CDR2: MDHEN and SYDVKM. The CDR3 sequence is CASSLWAPRNTEAFF. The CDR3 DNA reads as TGTGCCAGCAGTTTATGGGCACCACGGAACACTGAAGCTTTCTTT.

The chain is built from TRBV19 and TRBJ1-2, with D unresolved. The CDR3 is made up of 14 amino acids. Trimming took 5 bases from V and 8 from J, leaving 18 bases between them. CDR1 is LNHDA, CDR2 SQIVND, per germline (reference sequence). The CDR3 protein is CASSPLGKMSGYTF. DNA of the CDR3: TGTGCCAGTAGTCCACTAGGGAAGATGAGCGGCTACACCTTC.

The CDR3 is CASSLQGGLLYGYTF. CDR3 DNA: TGTGCCAGCAGCCTCCAGGGCGGCCTTCTCTATGGCTACACCTTC. The chain has TRBV3-1 (or the pseudogene TRBV3-2) and TRBJ1-2; TRBD1 might be the D (5 bases). This CDR3 contains 15 residues. CDR1 and CDR2 (germline): LGHDT, YNNKEL (reference sequence). The V gene lost 4 bases and the J gene lost 4 bases, with 16 bases spanning the gap.

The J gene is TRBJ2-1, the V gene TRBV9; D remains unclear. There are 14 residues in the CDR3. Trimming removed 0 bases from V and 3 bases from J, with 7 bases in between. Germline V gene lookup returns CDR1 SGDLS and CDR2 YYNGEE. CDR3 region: CASSVAGNYNEQFF. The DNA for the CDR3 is TGTGCCAGCAGCGTAGCGGGCAACTACAATGAGCAGTTCTTC.

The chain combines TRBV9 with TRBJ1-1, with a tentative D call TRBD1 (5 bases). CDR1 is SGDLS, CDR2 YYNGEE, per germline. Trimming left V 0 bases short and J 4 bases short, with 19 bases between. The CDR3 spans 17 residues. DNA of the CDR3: TGTGCCAGCAGCGTAGTGGGGCCACCCCAATGGCCCACTGAAGCTTTCTTT. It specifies CASSVVGPPQWPTEAFF.

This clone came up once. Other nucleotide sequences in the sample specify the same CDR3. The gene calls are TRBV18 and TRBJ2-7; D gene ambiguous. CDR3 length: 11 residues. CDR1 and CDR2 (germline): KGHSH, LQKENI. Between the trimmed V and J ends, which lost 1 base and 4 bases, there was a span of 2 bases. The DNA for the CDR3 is TGTGCCAGCTCACCACGGTACGAGCAGTACTTC. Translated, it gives CASSPRYEQYF.

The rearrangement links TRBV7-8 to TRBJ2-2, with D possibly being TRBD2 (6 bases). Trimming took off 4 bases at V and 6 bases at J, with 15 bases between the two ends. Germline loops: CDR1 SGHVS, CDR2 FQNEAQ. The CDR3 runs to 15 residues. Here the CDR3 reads CASSSRGVGAGELFF. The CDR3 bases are TGTGCCAGCAGCTCCCGCGGGGTGGGGGCCGGGGAGCTGTTTTTT.

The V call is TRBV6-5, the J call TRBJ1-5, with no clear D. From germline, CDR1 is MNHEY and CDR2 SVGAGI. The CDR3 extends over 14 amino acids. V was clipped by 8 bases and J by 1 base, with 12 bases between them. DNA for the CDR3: TGTGCCAGCTCATCGATTTCAAGCAATCAGCCCCAGCATTTT. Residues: CASSSISSNQPQHF.

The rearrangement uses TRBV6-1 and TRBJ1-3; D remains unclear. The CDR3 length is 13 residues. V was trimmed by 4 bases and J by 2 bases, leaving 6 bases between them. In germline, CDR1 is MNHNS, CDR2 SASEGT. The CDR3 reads CASSGAPGNTIYF. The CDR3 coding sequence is TGTGCCAGCAGTGGAGCCCCTGGAAACACCATATATTTT.

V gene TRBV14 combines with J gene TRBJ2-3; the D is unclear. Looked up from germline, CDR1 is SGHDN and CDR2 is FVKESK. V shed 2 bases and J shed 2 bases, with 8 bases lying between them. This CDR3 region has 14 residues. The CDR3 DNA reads TGTGCCAGCAGCCAACTACAGCTCACAGATACGCAGTATTTT. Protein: CASSQLQLTDTQYF.

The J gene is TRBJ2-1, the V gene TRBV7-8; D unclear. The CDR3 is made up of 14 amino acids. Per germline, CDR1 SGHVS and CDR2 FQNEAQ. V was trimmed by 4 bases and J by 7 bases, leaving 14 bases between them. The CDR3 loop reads CASSSSAGHNEQFF. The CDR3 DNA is TGTGCCAGCAGCTCTTCAGCAGGTCATAATGAGCAGTTCTTC.

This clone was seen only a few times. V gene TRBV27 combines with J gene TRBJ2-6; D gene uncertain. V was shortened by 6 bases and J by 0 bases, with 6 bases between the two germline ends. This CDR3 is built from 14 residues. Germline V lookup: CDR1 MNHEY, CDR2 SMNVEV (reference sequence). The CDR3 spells CASSPVSGANVLTF. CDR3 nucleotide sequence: TGTGCCAGCAGCCCGGTCTCTGGGGCCAACGTCCTGACTTTC.

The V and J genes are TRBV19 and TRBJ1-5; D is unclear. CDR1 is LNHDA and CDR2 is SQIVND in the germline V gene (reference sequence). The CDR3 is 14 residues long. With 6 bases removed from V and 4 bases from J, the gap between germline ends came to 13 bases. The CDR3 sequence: CASSLGRMNQPQHF. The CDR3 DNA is TGTGCCAGTAGCCTCGGACGGATGAATCAGCCCCAGCATTTT.

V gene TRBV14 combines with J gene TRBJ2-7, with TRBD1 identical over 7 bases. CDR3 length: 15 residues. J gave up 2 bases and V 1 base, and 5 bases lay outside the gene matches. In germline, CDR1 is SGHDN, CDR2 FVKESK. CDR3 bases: TGTGCCAGCAGCCAAGGACAGGGACCAGCCTACGAGCAGTACTTC. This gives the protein CASSQGQGPAYEQYF.

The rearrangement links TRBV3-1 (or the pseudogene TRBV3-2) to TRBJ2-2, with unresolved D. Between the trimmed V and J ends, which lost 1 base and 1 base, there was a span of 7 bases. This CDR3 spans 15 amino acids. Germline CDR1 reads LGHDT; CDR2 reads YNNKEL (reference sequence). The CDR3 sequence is CASSQGLLNTGELFF. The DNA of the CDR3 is TGTGCCAGCAGCCAAGGACTTCTGAACACCGGGGAGCTGTTTTTT.

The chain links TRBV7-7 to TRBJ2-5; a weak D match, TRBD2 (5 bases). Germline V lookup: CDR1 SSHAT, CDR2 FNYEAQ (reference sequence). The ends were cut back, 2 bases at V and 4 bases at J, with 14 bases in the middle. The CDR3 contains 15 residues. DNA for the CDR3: TGTGCCAGCAGCTTATACCTAGCCCCTGGAGAGACCCAGTACTTC. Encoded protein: CASSLYLAPGETQYF.

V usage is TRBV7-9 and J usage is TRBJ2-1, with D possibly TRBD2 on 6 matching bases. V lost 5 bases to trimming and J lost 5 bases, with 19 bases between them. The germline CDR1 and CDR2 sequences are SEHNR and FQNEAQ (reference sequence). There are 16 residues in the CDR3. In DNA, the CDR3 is TGTGCCAGCAGCCCTAGTGGGGGGACTCGGAACAATGAGCAGTTCTTC. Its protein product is CASSPSGGTRNNEQFF.

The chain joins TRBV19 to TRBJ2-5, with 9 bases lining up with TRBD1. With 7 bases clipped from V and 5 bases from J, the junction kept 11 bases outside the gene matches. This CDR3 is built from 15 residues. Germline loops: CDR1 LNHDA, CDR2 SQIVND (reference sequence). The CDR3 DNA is TGTGCCAGTAAAGTGACAGGGGGAGCGGGGGAGACCCAGTACTTC. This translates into CASKVTGGAGETQYF.

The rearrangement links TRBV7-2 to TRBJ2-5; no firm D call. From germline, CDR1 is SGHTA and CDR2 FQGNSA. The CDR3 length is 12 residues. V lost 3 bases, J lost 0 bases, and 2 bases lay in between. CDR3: CASSFNQETQYF. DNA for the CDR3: TGTGCCAGCAGCTTTAACCAAGAGACCCAGTACTTC.

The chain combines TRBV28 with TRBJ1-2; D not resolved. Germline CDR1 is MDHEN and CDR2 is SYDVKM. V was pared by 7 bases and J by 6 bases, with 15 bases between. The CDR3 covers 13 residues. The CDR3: CASTKQPGDGYTF. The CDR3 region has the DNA TGTGCCAGCACTAAACAACCTGGGGATGGCTACACCTTC.

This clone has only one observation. CDR3 residues: CATSRGGGANYGYTF. The CDR3 region has the DNA TGTGCCACCAGCAGAGGGGGGGGCGCTAACTATGGCTACACCTTC. The V and J genes are TRBV15 and TRBJ1-2; TRBD1 is a possible D gene (6 bases). Germline V gene data show CDR1 as LNHNV and CDR2 as YYDKDF (reference sequence). Trimming took off 1 base at V and 0 bases at J, with 9 bases between the two ends. The CDR3 runs to 15 residues.